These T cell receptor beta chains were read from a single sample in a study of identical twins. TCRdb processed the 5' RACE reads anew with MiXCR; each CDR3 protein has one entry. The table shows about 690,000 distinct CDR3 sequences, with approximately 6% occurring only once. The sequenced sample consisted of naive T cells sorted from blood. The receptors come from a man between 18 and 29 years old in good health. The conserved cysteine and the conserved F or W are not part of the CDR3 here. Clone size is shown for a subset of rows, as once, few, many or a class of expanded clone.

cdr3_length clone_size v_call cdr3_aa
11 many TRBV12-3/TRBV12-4 ASKWANTGELF
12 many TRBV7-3 ASSKAGVKDTQY
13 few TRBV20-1 SARADTGGYNEQF
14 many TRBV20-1 SARSPDRASLDGYT
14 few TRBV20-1 SARDPSGTSTDTQY
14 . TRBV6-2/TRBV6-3 ASSPTVAGAIYEQY
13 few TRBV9 ASSVRADGADTQY
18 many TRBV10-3 AISESNPPPGTGWYNEQF
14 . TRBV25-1 ASSIRGTGEGTEAF
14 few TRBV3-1 ASSQGGDSRGHEQF
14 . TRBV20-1 STSGLFGTGNQPQH
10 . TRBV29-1 SVGDQYQPQH
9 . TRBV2 ASGQHYEQY
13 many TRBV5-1 ASSRDLARANEQF
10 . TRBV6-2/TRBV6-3 ASSQGQSEQF
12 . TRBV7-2 ASSLVPTNYEQY
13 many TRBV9 ASSPRPTGQETQY
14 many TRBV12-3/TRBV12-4 ASRDPGGGNTGELF
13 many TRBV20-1 SATRSVGSTDTQY
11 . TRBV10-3 AIRGDRGTTQF
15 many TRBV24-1 ATSDLNPDSYQETQY
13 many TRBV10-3 ATGTAEDSGNTIY
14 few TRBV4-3 ASSQGTSEASYEQY
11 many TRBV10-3 AISESGVGGYT
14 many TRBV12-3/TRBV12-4 ASSFGPGSSGNTIY
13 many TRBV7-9 ASRLAGGSTGELF
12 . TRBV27 ASSTLPGANVLT
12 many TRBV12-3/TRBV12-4 ASSRRLANTEAF
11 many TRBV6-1 ASRRDDLDTQY
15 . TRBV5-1 ASSLTLAGGPYNEQF
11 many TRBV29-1 SGDPGHLETQY